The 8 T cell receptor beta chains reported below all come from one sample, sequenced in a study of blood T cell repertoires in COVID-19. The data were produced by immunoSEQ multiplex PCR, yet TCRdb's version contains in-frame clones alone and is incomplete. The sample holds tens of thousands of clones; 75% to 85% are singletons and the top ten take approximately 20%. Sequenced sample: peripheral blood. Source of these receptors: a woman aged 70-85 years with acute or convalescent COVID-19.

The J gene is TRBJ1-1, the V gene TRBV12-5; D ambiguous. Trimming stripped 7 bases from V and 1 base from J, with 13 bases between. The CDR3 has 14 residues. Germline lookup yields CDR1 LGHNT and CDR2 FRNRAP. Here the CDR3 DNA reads TGTGCTAGTGAACTCCGGGGATCGAACACTGAAGCTTTCTTT. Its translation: CASELRGSNTEAFF.

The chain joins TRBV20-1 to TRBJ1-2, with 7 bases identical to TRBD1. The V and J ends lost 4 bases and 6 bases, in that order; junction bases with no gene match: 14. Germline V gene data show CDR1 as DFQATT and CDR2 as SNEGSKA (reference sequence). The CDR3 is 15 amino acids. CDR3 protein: CSANERGQVKNGYTF. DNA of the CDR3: TGCAGTGCTAATGAAAGGGGGCAAGTGAAGAATGGCTACACCTTC.

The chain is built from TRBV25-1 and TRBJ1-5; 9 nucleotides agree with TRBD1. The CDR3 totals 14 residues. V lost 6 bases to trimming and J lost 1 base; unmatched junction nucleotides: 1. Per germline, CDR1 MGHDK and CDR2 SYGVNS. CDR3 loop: CASRGTGSNQPQHF. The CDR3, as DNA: TGTGCCAGCAGAGGGACAGGGAGCAATCAGCCCCAGCATTTT.

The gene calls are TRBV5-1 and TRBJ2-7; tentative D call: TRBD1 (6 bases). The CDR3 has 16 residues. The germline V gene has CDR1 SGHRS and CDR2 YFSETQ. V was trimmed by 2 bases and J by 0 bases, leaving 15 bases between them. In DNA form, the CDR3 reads TGCGCCAGCAGCTTCCTTAACAGGGACCTCTCCTACGAGCAGTACTTC. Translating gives CASSFLNRDLSYEQYF.

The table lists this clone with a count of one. CDR3 sequence: CASSYPGEGRYGYTF. The CDR3 region has the DNA TGTGCCAGCAGTTACCCGGGGGAGGGCCGCTATGGCTACACCTTC. The chain carries TRBV6-5 and TRBJ1-2, with a weak D call TRBD1 (5 bases). CDR3 size: 15 residues. The germline gives CDR1 MNHEY, CDR2 SVGAGI. V was cut by 2 bases and J by 4 bases, with 14 bases left in between.

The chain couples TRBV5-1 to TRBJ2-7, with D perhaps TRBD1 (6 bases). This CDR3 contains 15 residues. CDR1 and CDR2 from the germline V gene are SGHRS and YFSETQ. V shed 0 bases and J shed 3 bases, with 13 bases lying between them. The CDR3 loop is CASSLATDRIYEQYF. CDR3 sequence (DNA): TGCGCCAGCAGCTTGGCCACGGACAGAATCTACGAGCAGTACTTC. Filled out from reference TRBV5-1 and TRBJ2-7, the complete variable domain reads KAGVTQTPRYLIKTRGQQVTLSCSPISGHRSVSWYQQTPGQGLQFLFEYFSETQRNKGNFPGRFSGRQFSNSRSEMNVSTLELGDSALYLCASSLATDRIYEQYFGPGTRLTVT.

The CDR3 bases are TGCGCCAGCAGCACATTGAACACTGAAGCTTTCTTT. Its protein is CASSTLNTEAFF. This chain joins TRBV10-2 and TRBJ1-1, with no clear D. The CDR3 contains 12 residues. With 6 bases removed from V and 0 bases from J, the gap between germline ends came to 5 bases. CDR1 WSHSY and CDR2 SAAADI come from the germline V gene.

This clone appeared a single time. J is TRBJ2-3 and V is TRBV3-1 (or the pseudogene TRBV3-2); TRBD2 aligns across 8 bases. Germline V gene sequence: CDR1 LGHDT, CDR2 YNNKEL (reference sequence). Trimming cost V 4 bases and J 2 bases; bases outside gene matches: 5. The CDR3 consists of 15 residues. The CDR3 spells CASSLTTSATDTQYF. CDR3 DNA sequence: TGTGCCAGCAGCCTTACGACTAGCGCCACAGATACGCAGTATTTT.